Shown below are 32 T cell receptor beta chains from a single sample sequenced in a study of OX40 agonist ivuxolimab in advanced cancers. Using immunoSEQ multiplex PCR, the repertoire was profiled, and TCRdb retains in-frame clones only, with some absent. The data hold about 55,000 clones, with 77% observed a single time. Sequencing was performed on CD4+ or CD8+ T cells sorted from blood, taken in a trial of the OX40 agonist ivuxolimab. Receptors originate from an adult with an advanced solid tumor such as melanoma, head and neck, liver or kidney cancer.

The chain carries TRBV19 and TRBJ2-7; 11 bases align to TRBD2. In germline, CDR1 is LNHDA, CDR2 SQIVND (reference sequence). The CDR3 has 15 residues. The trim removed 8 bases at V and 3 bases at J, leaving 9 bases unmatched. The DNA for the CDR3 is TGTGCCAGTGGGCTAGCGGGGGGTTACTTCTACGAGCAGTACTTC. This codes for CASGLAGGYFYEQYF. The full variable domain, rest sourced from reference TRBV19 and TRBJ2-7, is DGGITQSPKYLFRKEGQNVTLSCEQNLNHDAMYWYRQDPGQGLRLIYYSQIVNDFQKGDIAEGYSVSREKKESFPLTVTSAQKNPTAFYLCASGLAGGYFYEQYFGPGTRLTVT.

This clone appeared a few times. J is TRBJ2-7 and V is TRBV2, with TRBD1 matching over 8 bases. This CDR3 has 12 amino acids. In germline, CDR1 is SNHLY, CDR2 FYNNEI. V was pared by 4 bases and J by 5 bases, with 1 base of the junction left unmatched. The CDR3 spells CASSGTGNEQYF. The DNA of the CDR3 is TGTGCCAGCAGTGGGACAGGGAACGAGCAGTACTTC.

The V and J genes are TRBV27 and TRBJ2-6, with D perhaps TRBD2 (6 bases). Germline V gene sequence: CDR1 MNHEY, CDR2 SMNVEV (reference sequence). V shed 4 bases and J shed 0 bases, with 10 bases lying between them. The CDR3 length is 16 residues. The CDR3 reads CASSSWGDSGANVLTF. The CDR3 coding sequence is TGTGCCAGCAGTTCGTGGGGGGACTCTGGGGCCAACGTCCTGACTTTC.

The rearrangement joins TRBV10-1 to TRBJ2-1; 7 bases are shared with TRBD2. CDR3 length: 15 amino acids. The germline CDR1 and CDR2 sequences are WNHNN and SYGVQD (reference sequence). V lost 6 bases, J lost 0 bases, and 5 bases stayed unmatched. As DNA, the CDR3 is TGCGCCAGCAGCGCGGGGGACGTCTCCTACAATGAGCAGTTCTTC. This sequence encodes CASSAGDVSYNEQFF.

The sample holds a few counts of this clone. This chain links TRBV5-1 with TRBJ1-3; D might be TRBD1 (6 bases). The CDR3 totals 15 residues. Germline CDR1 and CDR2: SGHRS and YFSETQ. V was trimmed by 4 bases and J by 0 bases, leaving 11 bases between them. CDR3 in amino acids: CASSTTGSSGNTIYF. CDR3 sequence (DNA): TGCGCCAGCAGCACTACAGGGAGCTCTGGAAACACCATATATTTT.

The CDR3 is CASSGGVLAGPGTDTQYF. CDR3 DNA sequence: TGTGCCAGCAGCGGCGGGGTCTTAGCGGGCCCCGGCACAGATACGCAGTATTTT. This chain links TRBV7-2 with TRBJ2-3; TRBD2 aligns across 7 bases. Germline CDR1 and CDR2: SGHTA and FQGNSA. This CDR3 contains 18 residues. Losses at the gene ends were 5 bases for V and 1 base for J; bases not matched to a gene: 15.

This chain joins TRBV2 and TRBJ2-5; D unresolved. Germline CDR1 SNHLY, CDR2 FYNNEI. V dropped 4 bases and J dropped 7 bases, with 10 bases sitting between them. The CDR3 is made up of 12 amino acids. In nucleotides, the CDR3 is TGTGCCAGCAGTGGCCCCATAGGGACCCAGTACTTC. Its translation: CASSGPIGTQYF.

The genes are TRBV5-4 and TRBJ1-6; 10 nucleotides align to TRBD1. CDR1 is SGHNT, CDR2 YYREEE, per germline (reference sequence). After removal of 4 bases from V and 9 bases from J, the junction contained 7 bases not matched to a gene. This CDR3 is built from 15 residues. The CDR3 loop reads CASSLTGGRGSPLHF. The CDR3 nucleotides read TGTGCCAGCAGCCTGACAGGGGGCAGGGGTTCACCCCTCCACTTT.

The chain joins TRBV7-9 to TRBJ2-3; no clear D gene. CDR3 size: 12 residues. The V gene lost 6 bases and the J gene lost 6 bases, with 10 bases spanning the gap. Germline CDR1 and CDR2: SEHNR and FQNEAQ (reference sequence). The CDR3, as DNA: TGTGCCAGCAGAGCAGCTGGGGATACGCAGTATTTT. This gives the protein CASRAAGDTQYF.

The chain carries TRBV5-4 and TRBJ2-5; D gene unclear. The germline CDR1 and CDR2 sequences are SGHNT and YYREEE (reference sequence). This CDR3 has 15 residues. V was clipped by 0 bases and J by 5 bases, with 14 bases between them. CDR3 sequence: CASSLGERVWETQYF. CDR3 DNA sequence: TGTGCCAGCAGCTTGGGGGAACGTGTTTGGGAGACCCAGTACTTC.

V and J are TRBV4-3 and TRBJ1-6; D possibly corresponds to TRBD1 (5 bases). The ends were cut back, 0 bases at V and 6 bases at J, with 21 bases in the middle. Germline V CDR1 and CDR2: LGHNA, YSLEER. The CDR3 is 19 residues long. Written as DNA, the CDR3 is TGCGCCAGCAGCCAAGATCCCAGGGTCCAAACTAGCGGTAATTCACCCCTCCACTTT. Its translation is CASSQDPRVQTSGNSPLHF.

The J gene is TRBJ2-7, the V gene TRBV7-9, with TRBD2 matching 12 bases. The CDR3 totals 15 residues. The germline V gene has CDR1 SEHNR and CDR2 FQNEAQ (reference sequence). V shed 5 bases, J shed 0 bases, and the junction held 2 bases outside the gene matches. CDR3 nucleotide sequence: TGTGCCAGCAGCCCGACTAGCGGGAGCTCCTACGAGCAGTACTTC. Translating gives CASSPTSGSSYEQYF.

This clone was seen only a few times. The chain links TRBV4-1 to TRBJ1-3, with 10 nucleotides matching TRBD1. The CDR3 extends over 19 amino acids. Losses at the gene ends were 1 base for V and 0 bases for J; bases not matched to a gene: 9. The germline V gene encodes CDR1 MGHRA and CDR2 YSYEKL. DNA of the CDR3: TGCGCCAGCAGCCAAGTGGGGACAGGGGTCGTTCGCTCTGGAAACACCATATATTTT. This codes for CASSQVGTGVVRSGNTIYF.

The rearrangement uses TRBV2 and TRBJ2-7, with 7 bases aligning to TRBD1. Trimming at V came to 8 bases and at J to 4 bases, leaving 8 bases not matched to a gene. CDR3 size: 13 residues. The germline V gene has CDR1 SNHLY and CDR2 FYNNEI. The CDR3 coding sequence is TGTGCCAGCGGCCGACAGGGTCTGTACGAGCAGTACTTC. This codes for CASGRQGLYEQYF.

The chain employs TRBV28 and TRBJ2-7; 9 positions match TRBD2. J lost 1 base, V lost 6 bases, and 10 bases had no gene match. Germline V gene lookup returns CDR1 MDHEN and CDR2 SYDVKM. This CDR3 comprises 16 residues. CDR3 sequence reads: CASRRGGGRGSYEQYF. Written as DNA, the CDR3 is TGTGCCAGCAGGCGCGGGGGGGGCAGGGGTTCCTACGAGCAGTACTTC.

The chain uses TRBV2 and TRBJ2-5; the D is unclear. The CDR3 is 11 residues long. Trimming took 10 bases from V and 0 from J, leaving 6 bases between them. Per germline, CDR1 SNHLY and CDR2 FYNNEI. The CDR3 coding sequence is TGTGCCACTACCTACCAAGAGACCCAGTACTTC. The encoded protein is CATTYQETQYF.

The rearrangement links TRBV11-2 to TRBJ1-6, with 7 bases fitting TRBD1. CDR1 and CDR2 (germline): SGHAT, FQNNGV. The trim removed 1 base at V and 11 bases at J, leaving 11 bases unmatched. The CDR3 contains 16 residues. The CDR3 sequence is CASSLGGTVISAPLHF. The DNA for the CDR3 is TGTGCCAGCAGCTTAGGTGGGACAGTAATATCCGCACCCCTCCACTTT.

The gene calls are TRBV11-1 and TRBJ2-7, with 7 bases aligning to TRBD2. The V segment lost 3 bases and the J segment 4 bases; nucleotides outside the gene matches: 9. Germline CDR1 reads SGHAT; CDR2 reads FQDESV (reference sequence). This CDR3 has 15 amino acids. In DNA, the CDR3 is TGTGCCAGCAGCTTGTCTCCTAGCGGCCAATACGAGCAGTACTTC. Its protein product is CASSLSPSGQYEQYF.

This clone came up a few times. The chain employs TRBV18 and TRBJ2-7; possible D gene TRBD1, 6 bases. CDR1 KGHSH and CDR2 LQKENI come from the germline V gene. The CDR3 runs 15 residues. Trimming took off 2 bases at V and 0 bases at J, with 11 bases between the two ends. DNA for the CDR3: TGTGCCAGCTCACCAGCGACAGGAAGCTCCTACGAGCAGTACTTC. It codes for CASSPATGSSYEQYF.

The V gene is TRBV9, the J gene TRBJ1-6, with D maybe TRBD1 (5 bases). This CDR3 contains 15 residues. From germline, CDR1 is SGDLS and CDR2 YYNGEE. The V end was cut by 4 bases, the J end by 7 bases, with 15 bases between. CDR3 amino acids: CASSPRRQGNSPLHF. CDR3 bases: TGTGCCAGCAGCCCCCGGCGCCAGGGAAATTCACCCCTCCACTTT.

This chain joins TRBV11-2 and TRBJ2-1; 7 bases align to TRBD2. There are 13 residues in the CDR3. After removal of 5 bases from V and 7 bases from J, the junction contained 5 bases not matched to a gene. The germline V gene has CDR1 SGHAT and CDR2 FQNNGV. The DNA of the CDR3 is TGTGCCAGCAGCCGGGACTACCCAAATGAGCAGTTCTTC. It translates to CASSRDYPNEQFF. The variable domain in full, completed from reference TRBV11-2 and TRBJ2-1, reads EAGVAQSPRYKIIEKRQSVAFWCNPISGHATLYWYQQILGQGPKLLIQFQNNGVVDDSQLPKDRFSAERLKGVDSTLKIQPAKLEDSAVYLCASSRDYPNEQFFGPGTRLTVL.

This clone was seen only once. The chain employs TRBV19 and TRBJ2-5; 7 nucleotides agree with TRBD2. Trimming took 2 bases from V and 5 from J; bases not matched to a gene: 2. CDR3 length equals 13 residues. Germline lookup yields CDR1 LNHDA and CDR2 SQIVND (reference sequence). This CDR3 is CASSITGGETQYF. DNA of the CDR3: TGTGCCAGTAGTATAACCGGGGGGGAGACCCAGTACTTC.

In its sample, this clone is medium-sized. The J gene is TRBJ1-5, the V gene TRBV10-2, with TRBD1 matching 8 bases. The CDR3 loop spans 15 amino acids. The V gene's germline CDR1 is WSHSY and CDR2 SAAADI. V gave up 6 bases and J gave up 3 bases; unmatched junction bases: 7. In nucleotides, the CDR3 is TGCGCCAGCAGAATCAAACAGGGGGACAATCAGCCCCAGCATTTT. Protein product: CASRIKQGDNQPQHF.

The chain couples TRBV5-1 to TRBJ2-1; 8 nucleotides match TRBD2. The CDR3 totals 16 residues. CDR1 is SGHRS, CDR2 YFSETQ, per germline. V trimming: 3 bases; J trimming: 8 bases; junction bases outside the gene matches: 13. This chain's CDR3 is CASSYDIGRALDEQFF. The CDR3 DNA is TGCGCCAGCAGCTATGATATCGGGAGGGCCTTAGATGAGCAGTTCTTC.

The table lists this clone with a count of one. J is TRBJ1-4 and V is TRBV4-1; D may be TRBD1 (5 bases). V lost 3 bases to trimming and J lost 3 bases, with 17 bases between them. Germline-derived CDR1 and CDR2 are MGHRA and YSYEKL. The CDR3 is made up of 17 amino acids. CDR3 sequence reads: CASSHSLQGRANEKLFF. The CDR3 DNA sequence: TGCGCCAGCAGCCACAGCCTCCAGGGTAGGGCTAATGAAAAACTGTTTTTT.

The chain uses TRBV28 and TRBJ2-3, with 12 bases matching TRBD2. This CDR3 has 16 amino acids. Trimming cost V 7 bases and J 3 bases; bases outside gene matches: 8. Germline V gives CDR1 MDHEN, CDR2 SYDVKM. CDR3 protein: CASTLAGGWRTDTQYF. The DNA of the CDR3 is TGTGCCAGCACCCTAGCGGGAGGGTGGAGGACAGATACGCAGTATTTT.

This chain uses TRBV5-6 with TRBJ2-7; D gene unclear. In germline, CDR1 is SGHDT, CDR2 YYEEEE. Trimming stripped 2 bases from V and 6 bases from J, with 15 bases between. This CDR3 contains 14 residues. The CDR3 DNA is TGTGCCAGCAGCTTAGGCTCCGTCCTGGGCGAGCAGTACTTC. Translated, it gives CASSLGSVLGEQYF.

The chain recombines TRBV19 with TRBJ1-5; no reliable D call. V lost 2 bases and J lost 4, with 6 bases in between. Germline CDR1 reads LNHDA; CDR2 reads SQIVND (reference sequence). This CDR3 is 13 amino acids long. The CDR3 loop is CASSIRMNQPQHF. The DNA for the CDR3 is TGTGCCAGTAGTATAAGGATGAATCAGCCCCAGCATTTT.

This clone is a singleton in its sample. The CDR3 is CASSSGEFPTLTTETQYF. In nucleotides, the CDR3 is TGTGCCAGCAGCTCCGGAGAGTTTCCAACCCTTACGACAGAGACCCAGTACTTC. The chain employs TRBV7-7 and TRBJ2-5; D is uncertain. Germline V gene sequence: CDR1 SSHAT, CDR2 FNYEAQ (reference sequence). V gave up 4 bases and J gave up 4 bases, with 25 bases separating them. CDR3 size: 18 residues.

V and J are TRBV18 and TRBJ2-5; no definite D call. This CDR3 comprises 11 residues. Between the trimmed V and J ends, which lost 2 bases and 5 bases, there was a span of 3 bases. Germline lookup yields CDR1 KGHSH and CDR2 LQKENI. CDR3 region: CASSPVETQYF. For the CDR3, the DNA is TGTGCCAGCTCACCAGTGGAGACCCAGTACTTC. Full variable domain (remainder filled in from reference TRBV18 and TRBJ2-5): NAGVMQNPRHLVRRRGQEARLRCSPMKGHSHVYWYRQLPEEGLKFMVYLQKENIIDESGMPKERFSAEFPKEGPSILRIQQVVRGDSAAYFCASSPVETQYFGPGTRLLVL.

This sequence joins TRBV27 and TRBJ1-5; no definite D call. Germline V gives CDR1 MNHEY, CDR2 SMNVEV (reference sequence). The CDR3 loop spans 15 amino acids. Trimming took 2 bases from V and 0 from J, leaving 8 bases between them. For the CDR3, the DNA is TGTGCCAGCAGTTTAAGTACATATAGCAATCAGCCCCAGCATTTT. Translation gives CASSLSTYSNQPQHF.

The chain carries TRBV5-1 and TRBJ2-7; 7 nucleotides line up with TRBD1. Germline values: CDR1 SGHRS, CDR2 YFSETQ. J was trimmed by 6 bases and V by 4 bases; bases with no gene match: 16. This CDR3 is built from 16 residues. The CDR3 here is CASSPDPGTARGEQYF. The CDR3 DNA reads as TGCGCCAGCAGCCCCGACCCCGGGACAGCGAGGGGCGAGCAGTACTTC.